This T cell receptor (beta chain) was sequenced for a study of shared clonotypes between healthy human individuals. Findings and limits, study-wide: Compared with memory subsets, naive subsets generally had larger estimated richness. Limitation of the genetic and exposure-history diversity represented came from the few donors.

This CDR3 is 14 amino acids long. V gave up 0 bases and J gave up 8 bases, with 13 bases separating them. The germline V gene has CDR1 MNHNY and CDR2 SVGAGI (reference sequence). Regarding this clone: What it binds is unknown.

The assay used deep level. Some clones are missing from TCRdb's copy, which holds only in-frame ones; the method was immunoSEQ multiplex PCR. The sample contains some 2,100,000 clones, approximately 96% of which appear only once. The sample was naive CD4+ T cells sorted from blood. Sample subset: CD45RA+ positively selected. The receptor comes from a man between 18 and 35 years old in good health. V gene TRBV6-6 combines with J gene TRBJ2-5; the D gene is possibly TRBD2 (5 bases). For the CDR3, the DNA is TGTGCCAGCAGTTACTCCGTAGAGGGTGGCACCCAGTACTTC. Protein sequence: CASSYSVEGGTQYF.